This T cell receptor (beta chain) appears in the sequencing data of a study of T cell responses to AZD1222 COVID-19 vaccine. Findings and caveats of the study: Repertoire sampling happened only post peak T cell response. Baseline seropositives among AZD1222 recipients totaled only six. At 160-218 and 743-854, vaccine-associated CD4 TCRs were dominant, and they spanned spike.

TCRdb keeps only in-frame clones here, not all; method: immunoSEQ multiplex PCR. The sample records more than 100,000 clones, over 70% being singletons. Germline assignment: CDR1 LGHNA and CDR2 YSLEER. The CDR3 has 14 residues. V shed 7 bases and J 3 bases; nucleotides not matched to a gene: 3. Regarding this clone: The antigen is unknown.

The chain links TRBV4-3 to TRBJ2-2; 9 bases align to TRBD1. This sequence was found in an adult in good health. Material: peripheral blood, obtained on day 0 of AZD1222 vaccination. CDR3 in amino acids: CASTRTGDTGELFF. As DNA, the CDR3 is TGCGCCAGCACGAGGACAGGGGACACCGGGGAGCTGTTTTTT.